What follows are 8 T cell receptor beta chains derived from one specimen sequenced in a study of neurological immune-mediated disorders. TCRdb reanalysed the 5' RACE reads using MiXCR and keeps one entry per CDR3 protein. In the table there are roughly 62,000 distinct CDR3 sequences, 11% of which are singletons. The sample consisted of PBMCs. These receptors originate from a man aged 55 to 70 in good health.

This clonotype was recorded many times. The V call is TRBV6-5, the J call TRBJ1-2; D might be TRBD1 (5 bases). This CDR3 has 16 residues. Germline values: CDR1 MNHEY, CDR2 SVGAGI. Trimming shortened V by 3 bases and J by 2 bases, and 16 bases separated the two germline ends. CDR3 in DNA: TGTGCCAGCAGTTATACGCCGGGGGAGGCGAACTATGGCTACACCTTC. Translation: CASSYTPGEANYGYTF.

This clonotype was detected many times. This rearrangement joins TRBV27 to TRBJ1-6; 7 bases match TRBD1. This CDR3 region has 14 residues. The J segment lost 9 bases and the V segment lost 6 bases, leaving 8 bases of the junction unmatched. CDR1 and CDR2 (germline): MNHEY, SMNVEV (reference sequence). The DNA for the CDR3 is TGTGCCAGCAGGGCCGGGACAGAAAGTTCACCCCTCCACTTT. It translates to CASRAGTESSPLHF.

V usage is TRBV3-1 and J usage is TRBJ1-1; unclear D gene. The V end lost 3 bases, the J end lost 8 bases, and 10 bases lay between the germline ends. From germline, CDR1 is LGHDT and CDR2 YNNKEL (reference sequence). The CDR3 loop spans 12 amino acids. The CDR3 protein is CASSQHTQEAFF. In DNA form, the CDR3 reads TGTGCCAGCAGCCAGCACACACAGGAAGCTTTCTTT.

This clonotype appeared many times. V gene TRBV20-1 combines with J gene TRBJ1-3; no definite D call. Germline V gene lookup returns CDR1 DFQATT and CDR2 SNEGSKA (reference sequence). This CDR3 has 16 residues. V was pared by 3 bases and J by 0 bases, with 15 bases between. CDR3 sequence (DNA): TGCAGTGCTAGCTTGGGTGCGGGCGACTCTGGAAACACCATATATTTT. Its protein product is CSASLGAGDSGNTIYF.

Many counts were recorded for this clonotype. A much larger clone sits a single nucleotide away, making a read error possible. The V call is TRBV5-6, the J call TRBJ1-1; tentatively, D is TRBD1 (5 bases). Germline lookup yields CDR1 SGHDT and CDR2 YYEEEE. The CDR3 spans 15 residues. The CDR3 DNA reads as TGTACCAGCAGCGGCTTGGACACGGGGAACACTGAAGCTTTCTTT. As protein: CTSSGLDTGNTEAFF.

This clonotype was seen at least ten times. This chain joins TRBV7-8 and TRBJ2-2; D perhaps matches TRBD2 (6 bases). V dropped 3 bases and J dropped 3 bases, with 11 bases sitting between them. Looked up from germline, CDR1 is SGHVS and CDR2 is FQNEAQ. This CDR3 is built from 15 residues. The CDR3 coding sequence is TGTGCCAGCAGCTTCGGGGGATTAGACACCGGGGAGCTGTTTTTT. It translates to CASSFGGLDTGELFF.

There are many counts of this clonotype. The chain is built from TRBV7-8 and TRBJ2-1; 14 nucleotides line up with TRBD2. Trimming at V came to 5 bases and at J to 5 bases, leaving 8 bases not matched to a gene. The CDR3 has 17 residues. Germline-derived CDR1 and CDR2 are SGHVS and FQNEAQ. The CDR3 bases are TGTGCCAGCAGCCCACGGACTAGCGGGGGGCTCAACAATGAGCAGTTCTTC. It yields the protein CASSPRTSGGLNNEQFF.

This clonotype was recorded only once. This may stem from a read error, because a much larger clone lies one nucleotide away. This chain joins TRBV2 and TRBJ1-6, with unresolved D. This CDR3 has 15 residues. Germline assignment: CDR1 SNHLY and CDR2 FYNNEI. V was trimmed by 8 bases and J by 7 bases, leaving 18 bases between them. CDR3 sequence reads: CASGVHSAPNSPLHF. The CDR3 bases are TGTGCCAGCGGTGTCCACAGCGCTCCCAATTCACCCCTCCACTTT.